This note documents a single T cell receptor (beta chain) sequence. Its matching antigen is unknown. The CDR3 has 16 amino acids. Unmatched junction bases numbered 7, after V lost 4 bases and J lost 6 bases. Germline CDR1 reads SGHNT; CDR2 reads YYREEE (reference sequence). The source of the sample is a study of cytomegalovirus exposure and HLA in healthy donors. For the study at large: Falling in the Caucasian-associated ancestry cluster were about four fifths of about 400 genotyped donors.

General study findings and limits: Donor immune exposure was known only as CMV serostatus.

Donors showed nominal health when sampled, although they likely had unrecorded immune exposures. The PCR used 60 Vbeta and 13 Jbeta primers. Assay used: immunoSEQ multiplex PCR; TCRdb lists only in-frame clones, some missing. The sample contains about 160,000 clones, roughly 79% of which appear only once. Sequencing input: PBMCs. This clonotype originated in a woman aged 45-65 years in good health and CMV-seronegative. The chain combines TRBV5-4 with TRBJ2-2; 12 bases map to TRBD2. CDR3: CASSPSGRALAGELFF. CDR3 coding DNA: TGTGCCAGCAGCCCTAGCGGGAGGGCCTTGGCCGGGGAGCTGTTTTTT. Based on the CDR3 plus reference TRBV5-4 and TRBJ2-2, the full variable domain is ETGVTQSPTHLIKTRGQQVTLRCSSQSGHNTVSWYQQALGQGPQFIFQYYREEENGRGNFPPRFSGLQFPNYSSELNVNALELDDSALYLCASSPSGRALAGELFFGEGSRLTVL.